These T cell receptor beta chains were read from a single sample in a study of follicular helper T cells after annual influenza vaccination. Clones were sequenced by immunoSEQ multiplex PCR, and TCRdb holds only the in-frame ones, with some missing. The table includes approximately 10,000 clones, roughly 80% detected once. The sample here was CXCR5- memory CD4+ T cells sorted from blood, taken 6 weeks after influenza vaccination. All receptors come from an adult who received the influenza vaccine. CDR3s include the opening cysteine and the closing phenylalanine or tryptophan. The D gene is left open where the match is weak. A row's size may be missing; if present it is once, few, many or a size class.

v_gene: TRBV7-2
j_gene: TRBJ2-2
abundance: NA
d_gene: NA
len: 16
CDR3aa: CASSVMWGATTGELFF
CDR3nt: TGTGCCAGCAGCGTCATGTGGGGAGCGACCACCGGGGAGCTGTTTTTT

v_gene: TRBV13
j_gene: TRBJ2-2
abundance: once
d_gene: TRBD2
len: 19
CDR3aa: CASSPISGSGRAATGELFF
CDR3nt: TGTGCCAGCAGCCCCATCTCGGGGAGCGGGAGGGCCGCGACCGGGGAGCTGTTTTTT

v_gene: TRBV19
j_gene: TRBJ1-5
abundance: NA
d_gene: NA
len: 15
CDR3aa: CASSMVRQGYQPQHF
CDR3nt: TGTGCCAGTAGTATGGTTCGTCAGGGTTATCAGCCCCAGCATTTT

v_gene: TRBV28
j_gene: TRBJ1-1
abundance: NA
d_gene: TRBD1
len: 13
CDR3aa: CASSSQGVTEAFF
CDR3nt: TGTGCCAGCAGTTCTCAGGGGGTTACTGAAGCTTTCTTT

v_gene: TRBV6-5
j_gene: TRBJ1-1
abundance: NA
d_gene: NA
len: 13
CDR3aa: CASTGPRNTEAFF
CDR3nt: TGTGCCAGCACAGGGCCGCGGAACACTGAAGCTTTCTTT

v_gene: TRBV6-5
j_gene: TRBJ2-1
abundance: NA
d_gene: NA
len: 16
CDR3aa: CASSSGGQSSYNEQFF
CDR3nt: TGTGCCAGCAGTTCTGGGGGGCAAAGCTCCTACAATGAGCAGTTCTTC

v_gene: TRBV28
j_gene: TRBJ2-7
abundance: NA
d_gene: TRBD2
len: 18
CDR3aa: CASSLRGLAGASSYEQYF
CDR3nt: TGTGCCAGCAGTTTAAGGGGACTAGCGGGGGCGAGCTCCTACGAGCAGTACTTC

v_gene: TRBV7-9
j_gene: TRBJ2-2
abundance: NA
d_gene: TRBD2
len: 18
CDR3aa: CASSTGLAGGPVTGELFF
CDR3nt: TGTGCCAGCAGCACGGGACTAGCGGGAGGGCCGGTCACCGGGGAGCTGTTTTTT

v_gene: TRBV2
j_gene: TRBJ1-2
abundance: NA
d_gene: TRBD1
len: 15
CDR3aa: CASSLPGQARGGYTF
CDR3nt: TGTGCCAGCAGCCTACCGGGACAAGCCAGGGGGGGCTACACCTTC

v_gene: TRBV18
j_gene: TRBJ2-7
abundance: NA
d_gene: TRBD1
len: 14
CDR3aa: CASSSGTGYYEQYF
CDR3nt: TGTGCCAGCTCGTCCGGGACAGGGTACTACGAGCAGTACTTC

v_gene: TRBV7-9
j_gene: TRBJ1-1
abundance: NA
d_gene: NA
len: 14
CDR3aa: CASSLKGDTTEAFF
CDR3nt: TGTGCCAGCAGCTTAAAAGGGGACACCACTGAAGCTTTCTTT

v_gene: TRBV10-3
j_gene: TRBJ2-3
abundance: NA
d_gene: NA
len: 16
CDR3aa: CAISESPSRTRGTQYF
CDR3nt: TGTGCCATCAGTGAGTCGCCTAGCCGGACCCGGGGTACGCAGTATTTT

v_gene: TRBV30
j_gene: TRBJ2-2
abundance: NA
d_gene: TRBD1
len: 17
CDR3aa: CAWSVFLGQGVTGELFF
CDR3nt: TGTGCCTGGAGTGTATTTTTAGGACAGGGGGTAACCGGGGAGCTGTTTTTT

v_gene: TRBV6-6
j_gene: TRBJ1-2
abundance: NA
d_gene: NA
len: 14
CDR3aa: CASSSFDRTFGYTF
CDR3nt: TGTGCCAGCAGTTCGTTCGACAGAACATTCGGCTACACCTTC

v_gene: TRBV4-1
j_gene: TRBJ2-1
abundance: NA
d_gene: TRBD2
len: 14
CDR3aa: CASSQDGRYNEQFF
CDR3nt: TGCGCCAGCAGCCAAGACGGGAGGTACAATGAGCAGTTCTTC

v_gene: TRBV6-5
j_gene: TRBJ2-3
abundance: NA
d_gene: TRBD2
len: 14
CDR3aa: CASSYSGTINTQYF
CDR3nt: TGTGCCAGCAGTTACTCTGGGACTATAAATACGCAGTATTTT

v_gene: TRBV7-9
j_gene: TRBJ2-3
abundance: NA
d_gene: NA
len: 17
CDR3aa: CASSNSGPGAWADTQYF
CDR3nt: TGTGCCAGCAGCAATAGCGGGCCGGGGGCATGGGCAGATACGCAGTATTTT

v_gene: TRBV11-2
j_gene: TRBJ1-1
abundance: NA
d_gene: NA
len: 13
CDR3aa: CASSLDRGTEAFF
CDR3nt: TGTGCCAGCAGCTTAGATAGGGGCACTGAAGCTTTCTTT

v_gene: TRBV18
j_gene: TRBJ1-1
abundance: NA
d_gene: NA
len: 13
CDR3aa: CASSPGQNTEAFF
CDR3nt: TGTGCCAGCTCACCGGGACAGAACACTGAAGCTTTCTTT

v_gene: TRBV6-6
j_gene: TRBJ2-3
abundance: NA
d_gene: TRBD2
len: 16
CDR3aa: CASRLGGLAGTDTQYF
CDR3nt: TGTGCCAGCAGGCTAGGAGGTCTAGCGGGCACAGATACGCAGTATTTT

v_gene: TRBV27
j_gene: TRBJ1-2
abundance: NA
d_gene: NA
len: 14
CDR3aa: CASSLKVGRDPDYF
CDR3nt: TGTGCCAGCAGTTTAAAGGTGGGCAGGGATCCCGATTACTTC

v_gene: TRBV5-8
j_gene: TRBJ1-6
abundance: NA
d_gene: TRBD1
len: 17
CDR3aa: CASTGTGVSSYNSPLHF
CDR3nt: TGTGCCAGCACCGGGACAGGGGTTAGCTCCTATAATTCACCCCTCCACTTT

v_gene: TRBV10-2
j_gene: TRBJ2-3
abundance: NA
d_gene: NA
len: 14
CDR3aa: CASSAGRSTDTQYF
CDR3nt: TGCGCCAGCAGTGCAGGGCGCTCCACAGATACGCAGTATTTT

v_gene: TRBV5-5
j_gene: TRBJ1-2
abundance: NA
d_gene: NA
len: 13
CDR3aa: CASSWEGQSGYTF
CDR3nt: TGTGCCAGCAGCTGGGAGGGTCAGTCTGGCTACACCTTC

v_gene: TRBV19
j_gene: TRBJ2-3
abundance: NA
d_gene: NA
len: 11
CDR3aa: CASSMADTQYF
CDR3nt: TGTGCCAGTAGTATGGCAGATACGCAGTATTTT

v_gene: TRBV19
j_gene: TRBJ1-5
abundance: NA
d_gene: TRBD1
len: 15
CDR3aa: CASRSTGAGNQPQHF
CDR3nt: TGTGCCAGTAGAAGCACAGGGGCCGGCAATCAGCCCCAGCATTTT

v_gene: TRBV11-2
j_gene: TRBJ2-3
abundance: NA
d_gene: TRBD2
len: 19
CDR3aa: CASSLGLAGPFTSTDTQYF
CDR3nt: TGTGCCAGCAGCTTGGGACTAGCGGGACCTTTTACTAGCACAGATACGCAGTATTTT

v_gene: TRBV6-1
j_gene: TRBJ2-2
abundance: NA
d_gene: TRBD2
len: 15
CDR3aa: CASRSTSGGIGELFF
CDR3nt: TGTGCCAGCAGATCCACTAGCGGGGGAATCGGGGAGCTGTTTTTT

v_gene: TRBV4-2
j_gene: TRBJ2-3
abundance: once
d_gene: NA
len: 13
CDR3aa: CASSFDEKDTQYF
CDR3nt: TGTGCCAGCAGCTTCGATGAAAAAGATACGCAGTATTTT

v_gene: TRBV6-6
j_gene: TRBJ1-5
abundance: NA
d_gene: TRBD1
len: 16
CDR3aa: CASSRYDRVRNQPQHF
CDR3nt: TGTGCCAGCAGCCGTTATGACAGGGTTCGCAATCAGCCCCAGCATTTT

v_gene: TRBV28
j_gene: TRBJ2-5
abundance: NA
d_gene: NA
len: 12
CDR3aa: CASSLGQETQYF
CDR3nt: TGTGCCAGCAGTTTGGGCCAAGAGACCCAGTACTTC

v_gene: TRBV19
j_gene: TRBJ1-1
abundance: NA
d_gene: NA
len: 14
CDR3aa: CAAQDGQVNTEAFF
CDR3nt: TGTGCCGCTCAAGATGGGCAGGTGAACACTGAAGCTTTCTTT

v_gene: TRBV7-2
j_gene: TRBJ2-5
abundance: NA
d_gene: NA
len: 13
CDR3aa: CASSGGDQETQYF
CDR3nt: TGTGCCAGCAGTGGCGGGGACCAAGAGACCCAGTACTTC

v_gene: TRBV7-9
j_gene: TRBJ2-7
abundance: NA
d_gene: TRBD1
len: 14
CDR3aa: CASSPTGGTYEQYF
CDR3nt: TGTGCCAGCAGCCCGACAGGGGGGACCTACGAGCAGTACTTC

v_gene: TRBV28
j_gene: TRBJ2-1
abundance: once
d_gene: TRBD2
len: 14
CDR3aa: CASRQEPGLAKQFF
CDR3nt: TGTGCCAGCAGACAGGAGCCGGGACTAGCGAAGCAGTTCTTC

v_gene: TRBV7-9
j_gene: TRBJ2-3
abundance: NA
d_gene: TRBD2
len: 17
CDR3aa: CASSLRTSGRGSDTQYF
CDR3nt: TGTGCCAGCAGCTTACGGACTAGCGGGAGGGGGTCAGATACGCAGTATTTT

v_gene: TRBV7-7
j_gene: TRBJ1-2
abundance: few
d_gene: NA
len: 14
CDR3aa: CASTRRSEDYGYTF
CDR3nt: TGTGCCAGCACCAGACGCTCAGAGGACTATGGCTACACCTTC

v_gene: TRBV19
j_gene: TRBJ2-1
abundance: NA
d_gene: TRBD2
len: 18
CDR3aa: CASSITPQGTSGSGEQFF
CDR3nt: TGTGCCAGTAGTATCACCCCCCAGGGGACTAGCGGGAGTGGTGAGCAGTTCTTC

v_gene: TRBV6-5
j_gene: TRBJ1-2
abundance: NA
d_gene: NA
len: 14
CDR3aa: CASSFPPPRGGYTF
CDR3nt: TGTGCCAGCAGCTTCCCCCCGCCCAGGGGCGGCTACACCTTC

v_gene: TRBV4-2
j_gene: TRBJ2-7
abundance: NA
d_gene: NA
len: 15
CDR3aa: CASSQASGYLVEQYF
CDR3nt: TGTGCCAGCAGCCAAGCTTCAGGATACCTAGTAGAGCAGTACTTC

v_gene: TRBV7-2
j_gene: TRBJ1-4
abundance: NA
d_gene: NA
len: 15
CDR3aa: CASSPDTPVGEKLFF
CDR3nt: TGTGCCAGCAGCCCCGACACCCCCGTGGGAGAAAAACTGTTTTTT

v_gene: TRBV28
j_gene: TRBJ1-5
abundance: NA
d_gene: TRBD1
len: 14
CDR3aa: CASSRTGIDQPQHF
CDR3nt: TGTGCCAGCAGTCGGACAGGGATCGATCAGCCCCAGCATTTT

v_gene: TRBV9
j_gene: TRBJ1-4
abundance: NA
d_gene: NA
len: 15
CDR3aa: CASSLMDTGGEKLFF
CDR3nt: TGTGCCAGCAGCCTGATGGACACTGGAGGGGAAAAACTGTTTTTT

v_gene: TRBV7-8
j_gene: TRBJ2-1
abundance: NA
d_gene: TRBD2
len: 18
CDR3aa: CASSSLPTSGSWVNEQFF
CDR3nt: TGTGCCAGCAGCTCCCTACCGACTAGCGGGTCGTGGGTCAATGAGCAGTTCTTC

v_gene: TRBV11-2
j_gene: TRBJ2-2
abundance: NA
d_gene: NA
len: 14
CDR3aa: CASKKQGNTGELFF
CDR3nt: TGTGCCAGCAAAAAACAGGGGAACACCGGGGAGCTGTTTTTT

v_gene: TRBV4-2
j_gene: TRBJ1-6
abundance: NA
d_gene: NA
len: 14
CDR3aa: CASSLTGEGSPLHF
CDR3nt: TGTGCCAGCAGCCTAACGGGGGAGGGCTCACCCCTCCACTTT

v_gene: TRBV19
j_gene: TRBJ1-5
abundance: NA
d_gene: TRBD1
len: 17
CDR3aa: CASSLFFGTDSNQPQHF
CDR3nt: TGTGCCAGTAGTTTGTTTTTCGGGACAGATAGCAATCAGCCCCAGCATTTT

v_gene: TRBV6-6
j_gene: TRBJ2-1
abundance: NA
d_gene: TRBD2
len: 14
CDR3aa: CASLPPGGYDEQFF
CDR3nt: TGTGCCAGCTTACCGCCGGGGGGGTACGATGAGCAGTTCTTC

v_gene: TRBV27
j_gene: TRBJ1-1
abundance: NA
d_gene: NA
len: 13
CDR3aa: CASGPGGLTEAFF
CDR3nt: TGTGCCAGCGGGCCCGGGGGGCTGACTGAAGCTTTCTTT

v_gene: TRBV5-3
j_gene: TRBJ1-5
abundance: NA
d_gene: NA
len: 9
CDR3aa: CWGHQPQHF
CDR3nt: TGCTGGGGCCATCAGCCCCAGCATTTT

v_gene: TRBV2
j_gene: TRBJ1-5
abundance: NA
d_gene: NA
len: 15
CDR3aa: CASRPMDISNQPQHF
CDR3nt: TGTGCCAGTAGGCCGATGGACATAAGCAATCAGCCCCAGCATTTT

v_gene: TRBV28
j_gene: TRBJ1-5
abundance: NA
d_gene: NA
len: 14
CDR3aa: CASSLVRGNQPQHF
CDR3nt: TGTGCCAGCAGTTTAGTCAGGGGCAATCAGCCCCAGCATTTT

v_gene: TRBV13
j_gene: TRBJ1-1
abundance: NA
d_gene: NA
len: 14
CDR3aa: CASSQGRWNTEAFF
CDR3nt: TGTGCCAGCAGCCAGGGACGGTGGAACACTGAAGCTTTCTTT

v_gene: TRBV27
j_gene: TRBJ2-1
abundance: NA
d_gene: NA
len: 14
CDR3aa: CASSLRTDGNEQFF
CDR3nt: TGTGCCAGCAGTTTAAGGACAGATGGGAATGAGCAGTTCTTC

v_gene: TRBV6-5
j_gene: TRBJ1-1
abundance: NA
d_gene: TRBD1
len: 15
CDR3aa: CASARDRGRNTEAFF
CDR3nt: TGTGCCAGCGCGCGGGACAGGGGGCGGAACACTGAAGCTTTCTTT

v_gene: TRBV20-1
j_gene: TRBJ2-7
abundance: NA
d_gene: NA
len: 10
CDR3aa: CSASKDEQYF
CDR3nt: TGCAGTGCTAGTAAAGATGAGCAGTACTTC

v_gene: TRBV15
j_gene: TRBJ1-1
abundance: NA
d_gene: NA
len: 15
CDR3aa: CATSQGGTMNTEAFF
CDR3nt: TGTGCCACCAGCCAAGGGGGTACTATGAACACTGAAGCTTTCTTT